The following is a T cell receptor (beta chain) sequence with its context. The antigen remains undetermined. This sample is part of a study of T cell responses to AZD1222 COVID-19 vaccine. Study summary: Second doses were pooled across both intervals (about 4 or about 12 weeks). Whole-study findings and limits: When two AZD1222 doses had been given, Spike-specific TCR breadth and depth rose. Donors skewed white British and female; clonal diversity was possibly underestimated. Unmutated regions of variants are reportedly targeted by nearly half of spike-specific TCRs.

This table comes from immunoSEQ multiplex PCR, and its TCRdb copy is limited to in-frame clones, with some not included. The sample carries approximately 170,000 clones, roughly 92% recorded once. The CDR3 has 14 amino acids. V was cut by 4 bases and J by 1 base, with 10 bases left in between. Germline V gene sequence: CDR1 ENHRY, CDR2 SYGVKD. The source material was peripheral blood, sampled on day 0 of AZD1222 vaccination. The source is an adult in good health. The genes are TRBV10-3 and TRBJ1-1; tentatively, D is TRBD1 (5 bases). The CDR3 DNA reads TGTGCCATCAGTGGGTCAGGGCAGAACACTGAAGCTTTCTTT. Amino acids: CAISGSGQNTEAFF.